The entry below gives a single TCR beta chain sequence along with its context. The antigen is unknown. The data derive from a study of blood T cells in healthy people across ages. Alongside a J-beta primer mix, a sample-barcoded 5' primer served in a second PCR lasting roughly 7 to 11 cycles. TCRdb processed the 5' RACE reads anew with MiXCR; each CDR3 protein has one entry. The table has 800,000 to 1,300,000 distinct CDR3 sequences, 20% to 25% seen once. General study results and limits: Bulk PBMC profiling left naive and antigen-experienced comparisons inconclusive.

The length of the CDR3 is 15 residues. Trimming cost V 5 bases and J 2 bases; bases outside gene matches: 5. In germline, CDR1 is MDHEN, CDR2 SYDVKM. The data also belong to a second study, concerning T cells of mothers and their children. As that report states: Material was donated by three healthy Caucasian mothers and their six children. The overlap seen between related mothers and children slightly exceeded that of unrelated pairs, though not significantly.

The source is a girl between 2 and 10 years old in good health. The sequenced material came from blood. The rearrangement joins TRBV28 to TRBJ2-5; 10 nucleotides line up with TRBD2. Here the CDR3 reads CASSGILAGQETQYF. The CDR3, as DNA: TGTGCCAGCAGTGGGATACTAGCGGGGCAAGAGACCCAGTACTTC.